This T cell receptor beta chain comes out of a study of early T cells in non-severe SARS-CoV-2 infection. Attachment of unique molecular identifiers was made to individual cDNA molecules. One entry per CDR3 protein, called by TCRdb with MiXCR from the 5' RACE reads. The sample yields roughly 70,000 distinct CDR3 sequences, roughly an eighth seen once. This clonotype was detected ten times or more. Trimming removed 3 bases from V and 6 bases from J, with 16 bases in between. The CDR3 contains 14 residues. The germline gives CDR1 DFQATT, CDR2 SNEGSKA (reference sequence). Sequencing used whole blood. The V gene is TRBV20-1, the J gene TRBJ2-3; D may match TRBD1 or TRBD2 (5 bases each). The origin of this receptor is an adult who was a healthcare worker with PCR-confirmed SARS-CoV-2 infection or an uninfected control (not recorded which). CDR3 in DNA: TGCAGTGCTAGTGGACATGAGGGTTTGGATACGCAGTATTTT. This sequence encodes CSASGHEGLDTQYF.